The 31 T cell receptor beta chains below all came from one sample that was sequenced in a study of T cell responses to AZD1222 COVID-19 vaccine. Repertoires were generated with immunoSEQ multiplex PCR, while TCRdb's copy carries only in-frame clones and drops some. Among roughly 85,000 clones listed, about nine tenths were seen once. The sequenced sample was peripheral blood, obtained 28 days after the second AZD1222 dose. The receptors originated from an adult who received the AZD1222 COVID-19 vaccine.

V usage is TRBV4-2 and J usage is TRBJ1-1; no reliable D call. CDR1 and CDR2 (germline): LGHNA, YNFKEQ. The CDR3 spans 14 residues. Between the trimmed V and J ends, which lost 4 bases and 4 bases, there was a span of 13 bases. The CDR3 nucleotides are TGTGCCAGCAGCCTCTTTGGACGGGGCACTGAAGCTTTCTTT. It yields the protein CASSLFGRGTEAFF.

This sequence joins TRBV30 and TRBJ1-6; a weak D match, TRBD1 (5 bases). The CDR3 runs 16 residues. Germline V gene lookup returns CDR1 GTSNPN and CDR2 SVGIG (reference sequence). Trimming cost V 4 bases and J 14 bases, with 27 bases left between them. The CDR3 here is CAWKPYGGDPESTLHF. CDR3 coding DNA: TGTGCCTGGAAACCGTACGGCGGGGACCCTGAATCAACCCTCCACTTT.

The V call is TRBV11-3, the J call TRBJ2-1, with TRBD2 matching over 16 bases. There are 19 residues in the CDR3. J was trimmed by 4 bases and V by 1 base; bases with no gene match: 7. Germline CDR1 and CDR2: SGHNT and YENEEA. The CDR3 sequence: CASSLAGTSGGALYNEQFF. The CDR3 bases are TGTGCCAGCAGCTTAGCCGGGACTAGCGGGGGGGCTCTATACAATGAGCAGTTCTTC. Variable domain in full (rest from reference TRBV11-3 and TRBJ2-1): EAGVVQSPRYKIIEKKQPVAFWCNPISGHNTLYWYLQNLGQGPELLIRYENEEAVDDSQLPKDRFSAERLKGVDSTLKIQPAELGDSAVYLCASSLAGTSGGALYNEQFFGPGTRLTVL.

The chain recombines TRBV5-4 with TRBJ2-7, with D tentatively TRBD2 (6 bases). The V and J ends lost 2 bases and 3 bases respectively, with 9 bases between them. The CDR3 is 13 amino acids. CDR1 and CDR2 (germline): SGHNT, YYREEE (reference sequence). The CDR3 region has the DNA TGTGCCAGCAGCTTAGGAGGGAACTACGAGCAGTACTTC. Its translation is CASSLGGNYEQYF.

This clone was seen once. The chain combines TRBV4-3 with TRBJ2-2; D perhaps matches TRBD2 (5 bases). This CDR3 comprises 16 residues. V was trimmed by 2 bases and J by 4 bases, leaving 14 bases between them. Germline lookup yields CDR1 LGHNA and CDR2 YSLEER. CDR3 residues: CASSQLASWSTGELFF. DNA of the CDR3: TGCGCCAGCAGCCAACTAGCTAGCTGGAGCACCGGGGAGCTGTTTTTT.

This chain uses TRBV6-5 with TRBJ1-2; no clear D. Germline V gene data show CDR1 as MNHEY and CDR2 as SVGAGI. V was cut by 2 bases and J by 6 bases, with 10 bases left in between. The CDR3 runs to 13 residues. In DNA form, the CDR3 reads TGTGCCAGCAGTTACAAGGGATCGGATGGCTACACCTTC. Translating gives CASSYKGSDGYTF.

The chain uses TRBV6-4 and TRBJ2-1, with a possible D match to TRBD2 (5 bases). The ends were cut back, 5 bases at V and 0 bases at J, with 14 bases in the middle. The length of the CDR3 is 16 residues. Germline loops: CDR1 MRHNA, CDR2 SNTAGT. The CDR3 protein is CASSTWTARSYNEQFF. The CDR3 DNA reads TGTGCCAGCAGTACTTGGACTGCCCGCTCCTACAATGAGCAGTTCTTC.

The CDR3 sequence: CATSRAQLRRSGNTIYF. Here the CDR3 DNA reads TGTGCCACCAGCAGAGCCCAACTCAGGCGCTCTGGAAACACCATATATTTT. This chain uses TRBV15 with TRBJ1-3; D gene uncertain. The CDR3 loop spans 17 amino acids. Looked up from germline, CDR1 is LNHNV and CDR2 is YYDKDF (reference sequence). The V end was cut by 1 base, the J end by 0 bases, with 13 bases between.

The rearrangement joins TRBV7-3 to TRBJ2-5; D is unclear. CDR1 is SGHTA, CDR2 FQGTGA, per germline. The CDR3 spans 14 residues. The V gene lost 5 bases and the J gene lost 5 bases, with 15 bases spanning the gap. The CDR3 coding sequence is TGTGCCAGCAGCCCTCGCGGTGGCCCGGAGACCCAGTACTTC. The encoded protein is CASSPRGGPETQYF. Combining the CDR3 with reference TRBV7-3 and TRBJ2-5 gives the whole variable domain GAGVSQTPSNKVTEKGKYVELRCDPISGHTALYWYRQSLGQGPEFLIYFQGTGAADDSGLPNDRFFAVRPEGSVSTLKIQRTERGDSAVYLCASSPRGGPETQYFGPGTRLLVL.

V and J are TRBV6-5 and TRBJ2-2, with 8 bases lining up with TRBD1. Unmatched junction bases numbered 5, after V lost 7 bases and J lost 4 bases. Germline V CDR1 and CDR2: MNHEY, SVGAGI. There are 14 residues in the CDR3. CDR3 coding DNA: TGTGCCAGCACCACAGGGGGAGGCACCGGGGAGCTGTTTTTT. This encodes CASTTGGGTGELFF.

This chain uses TRBV6-5 with TRBJ1-2; D is perhaps TRBD1 (6 bases). CDR3 length: 12 residues. Trimming removed 10 bases at V and 5 bases at J, with 14 bases between. Germline V gene sequence: CDR1 MNHEY, CDR2 SVGAGI. The CDR3 loop is CATTQGPYGYTF. The CDR3 DNA is TGTGCCACGACACAGGGACCTTATGGCTACACCTTC.

V is TRBV7-2 and J is TRBJ1-5; no definite D call. The CDR3 contains 16 residues. Trimming removed 1 base from V and 0 bases from J, with 10 bases in between. Germline V gives CDR1 SGHTA, CDR2 FQGNSA. The CDR3 sequence: CASSLGAPYSNQPQHF. The CDR3 DNA follows: TGTGCCAGCAGCTTAGGGGCTCCTTATAGCAATCAGCCCCAGCATTTT.

This clone showed up just a few times. The gene calls are TRBV6-6 and TRBJ1-6; TRBD1 matches at 10 bases. Trimming at V came to 6 bases and at J to 13 bases, leaving 12 bases not matched to a gene. The CDR3 is 15 amino acids. The germline V gene encodes CDR1 MNHNY and CDR2 SVGAGI (reference sequence). In DNA, the CDR3 is TGTGCCAGCAGGGAGACAGGGGGCCTTACCCTCCCCCTCCACTTT. The encoded protein is CASRETGGLTLPLHF.

This sequence joins TRBV30 and TRBJ2-1, with D perhaps TRBD1 (5 bases). V lost 5 bases and J 4 bases, leaving 15 bases between the germline ends. CDR1 is GTSNPN, CDR2 SVGIG, per germline (reference sequence). This CDR3 has 14 residues. CDR3 sequence (DNA): TGTGCCTGGGGCCAGGGAAGGGGTTACAATGAGCAGTTCTTC. Translation: CAWGQGRGYNEQFF.

This clone came up once. This chain joins TRBV9 and TRBJ1-2; 7 bases match TRBD1. With 3 bases clipped from V and 4 bases from J, the junction kept 3 bases outside the gene matches. This CDR3 is 13 amino acids long. CDR1 and CDR2 (germline): SGDLS, YYNGEE. Written as DNA, the CDR3 is TGTGCCAGCAGCGCGGACAGGAGCTATGGCTACACCTTC. Protein: CASSADRSYGYTF. The full variable domain, with the rest looked up from reference TRBV9 and TRBJ1-2, is DSGVTQTPKHLITATGQRVTLRCSPRSGDLSVYWYQQSLDQGLQFLIQYYNGEERAKGNILERFSAQQFPDLHSELNLSSLELGDSALYFCASSADRSYGYTFGSGTRLTVV.

The chain employs TRBV7-2 and TRBJ1-2; D is ambiguous. CDR3 length: 13 residues. CDR1 is SGHTA and CDR2 is FQGNSA in the germline V gene. The CDR3 spells CAPIGRGVGGYTF. The CDR3 DNA reads as TGTGCTCCCATCGGTCGGGGAGTTGGTGGCTACACCTTC.

This clone was seen only once. The chain uses TRBV9 and TRBJ2-7, with D uncertain. CDR3 length equals 14 residues. Trimming stripped 2 bases from V and 0 bases from J, with 9 bases between. Germline lookup yields CDR1 SGDLS and CDR2 YYNGEE. The CDR3 DNA sequence: TGTGCCAGCAGCGTCGGGCACACCTCCTACGAGCAGTACTTC. Translation gives CASSVGHTSYEQYF.

The chain links TRBV19 to TRBJ2-7; 7 bases map to TRBD1. The CDR3 length is 15 residues. V dropped 2 bases and J dropped 3; count of bases not matched to a gene: 7. Germline V gene data show CDR1 as LNHDA and CDR2 as SQIVND (reference sequence). The CDR3 DNA is TGTGCCAGTAGTATACAAACAGGGGTCTTCTACGAGCAGTACTTC. Translation: CASSIQTGVFYEQYF.

This clone showed up just once. The chain carries TRBV7-9 and TRBJ1-1; D might be TRBD1 (6 bases). Germline CDR1 and CDR2: SEHNR and FQNEAQ (reference sequence). The CDR3 runs to 14 residues. The V end lost 3 bases, the J end lost 2 bases, and 10 bases lay between the germline ends. CDR3 residues: CASSFGGHNTEAFF. In DNA, the CDR3 is TGTGCCAGCAGCTTTGGGGGCCATAACACTGAAGCTTTCTTT.

The rearrangement joins TRBV24-1 to TRBJ2-7, with 8 bases identical to TRBD1. The CDR3 spans 15 residues. Per the germline V gene, CDR1 is KGHDR and CDR2 is SFDVKD. V dropped 4 bases and J dropped 3; count of bases not matched to a gene: 7. The CDR3 sequence: CATSDTLTGGYEQYF. The CDR3 DNA reads TGTGCCACCAGTGACACCCTAACAGGGGGCTACGAGCAGTACTTC.

The chain recombines TRBV6-1 with TRBJ2-1; 9 bases fit TRBD2. CDR1 is MNHNS and CDR2 is SASEGT in the germline V gene. V trimming: 4 bases; J trimming: 4 bases; junction bases outside the gene matches: 8. This CDR3 is built from 16 residues. The CDR3 region is CASSVLTSGPYNEQFF. The CDR3 bases are TGTGCCAGCAGTGTACTGACTAGCGGACCATACAATGAGCAGTTCTTC.

V gene TRBV19 combines with J gene TRBJ2-1, with D possibly being TRBD1 (6 bases). Per germline, CDR1 LNHDA and CDR2 SQIVND (reference sequence). The V end lost 11 bases, the J end lost 8 bases, and 19 bases lay between the germline ends. The CDR3 is 13 residues long. The CDR3 DNA reads TGTGCCTGCCTAGACAGGCGGAGCGATGAGCAGTTCTTC. Protein sequence: CACLDRRSDEQFF.

This clone was found once. The chain recombines TRBV12-3 or TRBV12-4 with TRBJ1-1; D is unclear. This CDR3 contains 12 residues. Trimming left V 6 bases short and J 10 bases short, with 15 bases between. In DNA form, the CDR3 reads TGTGCCAGCAGCTCTAGGGTTTTCGGAGCTTTCTTT. Its translation is CASSSRVFGAFF.

The chain couples TRBV12-3 or TRBV12-4 to TRBJ2-7; D perhaps matches TRBD1 (5 bases). The CDR3 is 13 amino acids. The V end was cut by 3 bases, the J end by 3 bases, with 9 bases between. The CDR3 nucleotides are TGTGCCAGCAGTTTGGTAGGGGTCTACGAGCAGTACTTC. Translating it yields CASSLVGVYEQYF.

This chain uses TRBV30 with TRBJ1-1, with D possibly TRBD1 on 6 matching bases. From germline, CDR1 is GTSNPN and CDR2 SVGIG (reference sequence). V shed 5 bases and J shed 4 bases, with 11 bases lying between them. CDR3 length: 12 residues. In DNA form, the CDR3 reads TGTGCCTGGGCGGGACAAGTCACTGAAGCTTTCTTT. Amino acid sequence: CAWAGQVTEAFF.

As DNA, the CDR3 is TGTGCCAGCAGCCAATATCTTCCGGGACAGGCAGGAGGAAACACCATATATTTT. It specifies CASSQYLPGQAGGNTIYF. J is TRBJ1-3 and V is TRBV3-1 (or the pseudogene TRBV3-2); TRBD1 aligns across 8 bases. The CDR3 length is 18 residues. Per the germline V gene, CDR1 is LGHDT and CDR2 is YNNKEL (reference sequence). V lost 2 bases and J lost 4; bases outside the gene matches: 13.

The V call is TRBV6-2 or TRBV6-3, the J call TRBJ2-7; D uncertain. Trimming removed 5 bases at V and 6 bases at J, with 14 bases between. CDR1 is MNHEY and CDR2 is SVGEGT in the germline V gene. This CDR3 has 13 amino acids. The CDR3 region is CASSGASRGEQYF. CDR3 DNA sequence: TGTGCCAGCAGTGGCGCGTCGCGCGGCGAGCAGTACTTC.

The rearrangement joins TRBV10-2 to TRBJ1-4; 9 nucleotides match TRBD1. Losses at the gene ends were 6 bases for V and 7 bases for J; bases not matched to a gene: 12. Germline CDR1 and CDR2: WSHSY and SAAADI. The CDR3 is 16 amino acids. The CDR3 sequence is CASRPGQGSLGEKLFF. The DNA of the CDR3 is TGCGCCAGCAGACCGGGACAGGGAAGTCTAGGTGAAAAACTGTTTTTT.

This chain links TRBV7-2 with TRBJ1-5, with unresolved D. Trimming took off 2 bases at V and 4 bases at J, with 9 bases between the two ends. This CDR3 contains 14 residues. Looked up from germline, CDR1 is SGHTA and CDR2 is FQGNSA. CDR3 nucleotide sequence: TGTGCCAGCAGCTTACTTACGGAAAATCAGCCCCAGCATTTT. It translates to CASSLLTENQPQHF.

The chain combines TRBV6-1 with TRBJ2-7; 11 bases are a match to TRBD2. V dropped 4 bases and J dropped 7; count of bases not matched to a gene: 6. This CDR3 has 14 residues. The germline gives CDR1 MNHNS, CDR2 SASEGT. CDR3 nucleotides: TGTGCCAGCAGTGTAGCGGGAGGGCCTAATGAGCAGTACTTC. It specifies CASSVAGGPNEQYF.

CDR3 bases: TGCAGTGCTAGTAGTGGCGAGGAAAAACTGTTTTTT. It translates to CSASSGEEKLFF. This sequence joins TRBV20-1 and TRBJ1-4; D call uncertain. Germline-derived CDR1 and CDR2 are DFQATT and SNEGSKA (reference sequence). The ends were cut back, 3 bases at V and 8 bases at J, with 10 bases in the middle. The CDR3 contains 12 residues.